Below are 22 T cell receptor beta chains sequenced from a single sample in a study of blood T cells in healthy people across ages. Through a sample-barcoded 5' primer and a J-beta primer mix, a second PCR was run for roughly 6 to 12 cycles. TCRdb re-derived calls from the 5' RACE reads in MiXCR, one entry per CDR3 protein. The table records roughly 700,000 distinct CDR3 sequences, about a third of them present only once. The sample consisted of blood. Source of these receptors: a woman of 80 years or more in good health.

Note on this clonotype: Being one base from a much bigger clone, this may be a read error. V gene TRBV20-1 combines with J gene TRBJ2-1; TRBD2 matches at 8 bases. CDR3 length equals 13 residues. V was clipped by 3 bases and J by 2 bases; unmatched bases: 0. Germline V gene data show CDR1 as DFQATT and CDR2 as SNEGSKA (reference sequence). The CDR3 sequence is CSASGGAYNEQFF. CDR3 in DNA: TGCAGTGCTAGCGGGGGGGCCTACAATGAGCAGTTCTTC.

This clonotype occurred many times. The chain joins TRBV3-1 to TRBJ1-5; no reliable D call. The germline V gene has CDR1 LGHDT and CDR2 YNNKEL (reference sequence). The CDR3 has 15 residues. V lost 3 bases and J 7 bases, leaving 16 bases between the germline ends. CDR3 DNA: TGTGCCAGCAGCCAGGGATCTTCTCAAAGCCAGCCCCAGCATTTT. Translating it yields CASSQGSSQSQPQHF.

The rearrangement links TRBV28 to TRBJ2-7; D is undetermined. Germline CDR1 MDHEN, CDR2 SYDVKM. V was trimmed by 5 bases and J by 2 bases, leaving 10 bases between them. This CDR3 contains 13 residues. The CDR3 reads CASSQGETYEQYF. The CDR3 bases are TGTGCCAGCAGTCAAGGAGAAACCTACGAGCAGTACTTC.

This clonotype was observed at least ten times. The chain links TRBV6-6 to TRBJ2-4; the match to TRBD2 covers 7 bases. V gave up 2 bases and J gave up 1 base; unmatched junction bases: 5. The CDR3 consists of 16 residues. Germline V gives CDR1 MNHNY, CDR2 SVGAGI (reference sequence). CDR3 nucleotides: TGTGCCAGCAGTTACAGCAGGGAGGGGGCCAAAAACATTCAGTACTTC. It translates to CASSYSREGAKNIQYF.

The chain combines TRBV14 with TRBJ2-3; D remains ambiguous. CDR1 SGHDN and CDR2 FVKESK come from the germline V gene. The CDR3 has 13 amino acids. Trimming cost V 1 base and J 7 bases, with 9 bases left between them. The CDR3 spells CASSQVRAHTQYF. CDR3 DNA: TGTGCCAGCAGCCAAGTAAGGGCACATACGCAGTATTTT.

The V gene is TRBV30, the J gene TRBJ2-7; 11 bases fit TRBD1. J was trimmed by 4 bases and V by 4 bases; bases with no gene match: 6. The CDR3 extends over 14 amino acids. Germline V gene data show CDR1 as GTSNPN and CDR2 as SVGIG (reference sequence). In DNA, the CDR3 is TGTGCCTGGATCCCGGGACAGGGGGGTTACGAGCAGTACTTC. This codes for CAWIPGQGGYEQYF.

Comments on this clonotype: A much larger clone differs by one base, so this may be a read error. The gene calls are TRBV5-1 and TRBJ2-4; D not certain. The CDR3 covers 15 residues. V gave up 0 bases and J gave up 3 bases, with 10 bases separating them. CDR1 SGHRS and CDR2 YFSETQ come from the germline V gene. The CDR3 region is CASSLATDYKNIQYF. CDR3 coding DNA: TGCGCCAGCAGCTTGGCTACAGATTACAAAAACATTCAGTACTTC. The complete variable domain, with remaining parts taken from reference TRBV5-1 and TRBJ2-4, reads KAGVTQTPRYLIKTRGQQVTLSCSPISGHRSVSWYQQTPGQGLQFLFEYFSETQRNKGNFPGRFSGRQFSNSRSEMNVSTLELGDSALYLCASSLATDYKNIQYFGAGTRLSVL.

A word on this clonotype: This may arise from a read error, as a much more abundant clone is one base away. This sequence joins TRBV7-2 and TRBJ2-1; D not certain. V lost 5 bases and J lost 7, with 15 bases in between. CDR3 length: 14 amino acids. From germline, CDR1 is SGHTA and CDR2 FQGNSA. CDR3 coding DNA: TGTGCCAGCAGCCGAGGTTGGGTTCGTAATGAGCAGTTCTTC. Amino acids: CASSRGWVRNEQFF.

The chain links TRBV12-3 or TRBV12-4 to TRBJ1-2; no clear D gene. The length of the CDR3 is 12 residues. With 6 bases removed from V and 8 bases from J, the gap between germline ends came to 13 bases. The CDR3 DNA reads TGTGCCAGCAGCCCCGGCCGTTGGGGCTACACCTTC. Amino acids: CASSPGRWGYTF.

To note about this clonotype: This may be a read error, as it is one base from a much larger clone. The V gene is TRBV20-1, the J gene TRBJ2-7, with 8 bases identical to TRBD1. The CDR3 spans 14 residues. Germline CDR1 DFQATT, CDR2 SNEGSKA (reference sequence). Germline trimming cut 0 bases from V and 7 bases from J; bases unmatched to any gene: 8. The CDR3 DNA reads as TGCAGTGCTAGAGAAACAGGGGGTGGTAATGAGCAGTACTTC. Its translation: CSARETGGGNEQYF.

This clonotype has more than one count but fewer than ten. V is TRBV5-6 and J is TRBJ1-4; D is undetermined. The CDR3 length is 15 residues. Deletions cut 4 bases from V and 8 bases from J, with 18 bases between. Germline CDR1 is SGHDT and CDR2 is YYEEEE. The CDR3 loop reads CASSLVRDYGEKLFF. In DNA, the CDR3 is TGTGCCAGCAGCCTCGTCCGGGATTATGGCGAAAAACTGTTTTTT.

This clonotype has ten or more counts. The chain carries TRBV10-3 and TRBJ1-2; the D gene is possibly TRBD1 (6 bases). The V end lost 4 bases, the J end lost 2 bases, and 14 bases lay between the germline ends. Germline CDR1 and CDR2: ENHRY and SYGVKD. The CDR3 is 15 residues long. CDR3 nucleotide sequence: TGTGCCATCAGTGGTTTGGGACACACCAACTATGGCTACACCTTC. This translates into CAISGLGHTNYGYTF.

The chain is built from TRBV5-8 and TRBJ1-3; D ambiguous. V lost 3 bases and J 0 bases, leaving 7 bases between the germline ends. CDR1 is SGHTS, CDR2 YDEGEE, per germline. This CDR3 spans 14 amino acids. The CDR3 loop reads CASSYLDSGNTIYF. DNA of the CDR3: TGTGCCAGCAGCTACCTTGACTCTGGAAACACCATATATTTT.

In its sample, this clonotype was seen many times. The gene calls are TRBV6-2 or TRBV6-3 and TRBJ1-6; D call uncertain. The V gene lost 0 bases and the J gene lost 9 bases, with 3 bases spanning the gap. Germline assignment: CDR1 MNHEY and CDR2 SVGEGT. The CDR3 contains 12 residues. The CDR3 spells CASSYSRSPLHF. The CDR3 bases are TGTGCCAGCAGTTACTCCCGTTCACCCCTCCACTTT.

A remark on this clonotype: A much larger clonotype is one base distant, so this may be a read error. V usage is TRBV7-9 and J usage is TRBJ2-1; TRBD2 matches at 10 bases. CDR1 is SEHNR, CDR2 FQNEAQ, per germline (reference sequence). This CDR3 spans 15 amino acids. Here the CDR3 DNA reads TGTGCCAGCAGCATGGCAGCGGGGGGGCTGGATGAGAAGTTCTTC. Translating it yields CASSMAAGGLDEKFF.

This clonotype was counted ten times or more. The chain joins TRBV2 to TRBJ2-1; 8 nucleotides match TRBD1. The germline gives CDR1 SNHLY, CDR2 FYNNEI. With V trimmed by 7 bases and J by 0 bases, 5 bases remained unmatched. CDR3 length: 15 amino acids. CDR3 sequence (DNA): TGTGCCAGCATTGTGGACAGGGTCTCCTACAATGAGCAGTTCTTC. This encodes CASIVDRVSYNEQFF. Full variable domain (rest looked up from reference TRBV2 and TRBJ2-1): EPEVTQTPSHQVTQMGQEVILRCVPISNHLYFYWYRQILGQKVEFLVSFYNNEISEKSEIFDDQFSVERPDGSNFTLKIRSTKLEDSAMYFCASIVDRVSYNEQFFGPGTRLTVL.

This clonotype was detected many times. This chain joins TRBV5-1 and TRBJ1-1; D unresolved. Between the trimmed V and J ends, which lost 0 bases and 7 bases, there was a span of 13 bases. The CDR3 is made up of 14 amino acids. The germline V gene has CDR1 SGHRS and CDR2 YFSETQ. Here the CDR3 reads CASSLDSRDGEAFF. CDR3 in DNA: TGCGCCAGCAGCTTGGATTCCCGGGATGGTGAAGCTTTCTTT.

The chain carries TRBV1 and TRBJ2-5; the table names TRBD2, a call not compared with the DNA. TRBV1 is shown as a pseudogene. CDR3 size: 18 residues. The DNA of the CDR3 is TGCACCAGCAGCCAAGCAGCGGGGGGTCACAGATTCTACAATGAGCAGTACTTC. Protein: CTSSQAAGGHRFYNEQYF.

This clonotype was recorded at least ten times. J is TRBJ2-3 and V is TRBV7-2; D is ambiguous. Germline V CDR1 and CDR2: SGHTA, FQGNSA. This CDR3 region has 11 residues. V was pared by 6 bases and J by 6 bases, with 7 bases between. The CDR3 loop reads CASRIGDTQYF. CDR3 nucleotides: TGTGCCAGCAGGATCGGTGATACGCAGTATTTT.

The chain has TRBV10-3 and TRBJ2-2; TRBD1 matches at 9 bases. The CDR3 is 15 amino acids. V gave up 4 bases and J gave up 5 bases; unmatched junction bases: 5. Germline assignment: CDR1 ENHRY and CDR2 SYGVKD. CDR3 loop: CAISGQGGMTGELFF. The CDR3 DNA reads as TGTGCCATCAGTGGACAGGGGGGGATGACCGGGGAGCTGTTTTTT.

This clonotype came up a few times. A much larger clone sits a single nucleotide away, making a read error possible. This chain uses TRBV5-1 with TRBJ2-1, with D possibly being TRBD1 (6 bases). The better agreement between TRBJ2-7 and the DNA end casts doubt on the J call. This CDR3 has 13 amino acids. The germline CDR1 and CDR2 sequences are SGHRS and YFSETQ. CDR3 DNA: TGCGCCAGCAGCCTAACAGGGTTCAATGAGCAGTACTTC. It specifies CASSLTGFNEQYF.

This chain joins TRBV4-3 and TRBJ2-6; D gene unclear. Per germline, CDR1 LGHNA and CDR2 YSLEER. CDR3 length: 16 amino acids. Trimming took off 0 bases at V and 7 bases at J, with 13 bases between the two ends. As DNA, the CDR3 is TGCGCCAGCAGCCAAGATCAGGCCCCCCGCGCCAACGTCCTGACTTTC. This translates into CASSQDQAPRANVLTF.